The 24 T cell receptor beta chains listed next were all sequenced from one sample in a study of T cell responses to AZD1222 COVID-19 vaccine (dated by TCRdb to about 2021). Sample time point, as interpreted from the label and publication: baseline before first vaccination. The library came from the immunoSEQ multiplex PCR assay. TCRdb mirrors the immuneACCESS table, restricted to in-frame sequences. Some clones are absent from its copies; in checked studies, under half trace to an unresolved V gene, and the reason for the others is unknown. The sample contains around 100,000 clones, 80% to 90% of them found a single time. The ten largest clones capture 15% to 20% of the sample. The sequenced sample was peripheral blood, obtained on day 0 of AZD1222 vaccination. All receptors derive from an adult in good health.

This clone occurred many times. The chain joins TRBV30 to TRBJ2-5, with 7 bases matching TRBD1. The CDR3 sequence is 14 residues long. CDR1 and CDR2 (germline): GTSNPN, SVGIG (reference sequence). With 8 bases clipped from V and 1 base from J, the junction kept 10 bases outside the gene matches. This CDR3 is CAGSSGQIQETQYF. The CDR3 DNA follows: TGTGCCGGAAGTTCGGGACAGATCCAAGAGACCCAGTACTTC.

This chain uses TRBV5-1 with TRBJ1-2, with unresolved D. The germline CDR1 and CDR2 sequences are SGHRS and YFSETQ. Trimming cost V 2 bases and J 8 bases, with 16 bases left between them. This CDR3 is 14 amino acids long. The CDR3 protein is CASSFGTNYGGYTF. The CDR3 coding sequence is TGCGCCAGCAGCTTCGGCACAAACTATGGCGGCTACACCTTC.

V is TRBV3-1 (or the pseudogene TRBV3-2) and J is TRBJ1-3; no clear D gene. Trimming shortened V by 2 bases and J by 4 bases, and 15 bases separated the two germline ends. The CDR3 loop spans 16 amino acids. Germline CDR1 reads LGHDT; CDR2 reads YNNKEL (reference sequence). The CDR3 DNA reads TGTGCCAGCAGCCAACGGACCGCGCGATTCGGAAACACCATATATTTT. This encodes CASSQRTARFGNTIYF.

Note on this clone: The junction does not match germline at one end; this may be a read error. This rearrangement joins TRBV19 to TRBJ1-5, with D possibly matching TRBD1 (6 bases). CDR3 length: 16 residues. Germline V gene data show CDR1 as LNHDA and CDR2 as SQIVND (reference sequence). CDR3 region: CASSIDRRGGNQPQHF. The DNA of the CDR3 is TGTGCCAGTAGTATAGATCGGCGTGGGGGCAACCAGCCCCAGCATTTT.

The rearrangement links TRBV28 to TRBJ1-5, with D hard to call. This CDR3 has 12 residues. Looked up from germline, CDR1 is MDHEN and CDR2 is SYDVKM. V lost 5 bases and J 1 base, leaving 3 bases between the germline ends. DNA of the CDR3: TGTGCCAGCAGTGCCAGCAATCAGCCCCAGCATTTT. Residues: CASSASNQPQHF.

This chain joins TRBV5-8 and TRBJ2-4; 8 bases map to TRBD2. V dropped 4 bases and J dropped 5; count of bases not matched to a gene: 8. The germline gives CDR1 SGHTS, CDR2 YDEGEE. The CDR3 length is 15 residues. CDR3 nucleotide sequence: TGTGCCAGCAGCAGATCACGGGGGGGGGAAAACATTCAGTACTTC. Its translation is CASSRSRGGENIQYF.

This clone was seen a few times. V is TRBV5-1 and J is TRBJ2-1; D not resolved. Germline lookup yields CDR1 SGHRS and CDR2 YFSETQ. V lost 1 base, J lost 5 bases, and 10 bases lay in between. This CDR3 is built from 14 residues. This CDR3 is CASSLPATDNEQFF. CDR3 in DNA: TGCGCCAGCAGCTTGCCGGCGACCGACAATGAGCAGTTCTTC.

The chain combines TRBV5-4 with TRBJ1-2, with D hard to call. Germline V gene data show CDR1 as SGHNT and CDR2 as YYREEE (reference sequence). This CDR3 has 16 amino acids. Deletions cut 2 bases from V and 4 bases from J, with 18 bases between. CDR3 nucleotides: TGTGCCAGCAGCTTCAACACACGGAGTCTCGGCTATGGCTACACCTTC. It encodes CASSFNTRSLGYGYTF.

The chain joins TRBV7-8 to TRBJ1-3, with 7 positions matching TRBD1. This CDR3 comprises 14 residues. V gave up 5 bases and J gave up 4 bases; unmatched junction bases: 5. Germline CDR1 and CDR2: SGHVS and FQNEAQ. This chain's CDR3 is CASSPDRVGNTIYF. In nucleotides, the CDR3 is TGTGCCAGCAGCCCCGACAGGGTCGGAAACACCATATATTTT.

The chain carries TRBV7-2 and TRBJ2-3, with no clear D. Between the trimmed V and J ends, which lost 8 bases and 4 bases, there was a span of 19 bases. Germline V gene data show CDR1 as SGHTA and CDR2 as FQGNSA. This CDR3 has 15 residues. This chain's CDR3 is CASVLLVSEADTQYF. For the CDR3, the DNA is TGTGCCAGCGTCCTACTGGTTTCCGAGGCAGATACGCAGTATTTT.

The rearrangement joins TRBV10-3 to TRBJ2-2, with D possibly being TRBD1 (6 bases). Germline lookup yields CDR1 ENHRY and CDR2 SYGVKD. This CDR3 has 14 amino acids. Between the trimmed V and J ends, which lost 7 bases and 3 bases, there was a span of 12 bases. CDR3 sequence: CAITGQLDTGELFF. CDR3 in DNA: TGTGCCATCACAGGACAGCTAGACACCGGGGAGCTGTTTTTT.

In this sample, this clone turned up once. V is TRBV19 and J is TRBJ2-2; no clear D. CDR3 length: 14 amino acids. CDR1 is LNHDA, CDR2 SQIVND, per germline (reference sequence). V was shortened by 1 base and J by 9 bases, with 12 bases between the two germline ends. This CDR3 is CASSIARNYRELFF. The CDR3 DNA reads as TGTGCCAGTAGTATAGCGCGTAACTACCGGGAGCTGTTTTTT.

This sequence joins TRBV29-1 and TRBJ2-7; 8 bases fit TRBD1. This CDR3 spans 11 amino acids. Trimming cost V 4 bases and J 4 bases; bases outside gene matches: 0. CDR1 and CDR2 (germline): SQVTM, ANQGSEA. The CDR3 here is CSVGTGYEQYF. In DNA form, the CDR3 reads TGCAGCGTTGGGACAGGGTACGAGCAGTACTTC.

The chain links TRBV7-2 to TRBJ2-7; 9 bases line up with TRBD1. Germline V gene lookup returns CDR1 SGHTA and CDR2 FQGNSA. The CDR3 is 15 amino acids. V shed 0 bases and J 1 base; nucleotides not matched to a gene: 1. CDR3 in DNA: TGTGCCAGCAGCTTAGCGGGACAGGGTTCCTACGAGCAGTACTTC. Its translation is CASSLAGQGSYEQYF. Variable domain in full (rest from reference TRBV7-2 and TRBJ2-7): GAGVSQSPSNKVTEKGKDVELRCDPISGHTALYWYRQSLGQGLEFLIYFQGNSAPDKSGLPSDRFSAERTGGSVSTLTIQRTQQEDSAVYLCASSLAGQGSYEQYFGPGTRLTVT.

This clone turned up a few times. The chain joins TRBV6-5 to TRBJ2-1; 9 nucleotides line up with TRBD2. V dropped 6 bases and J dropped 9; count of bases not matched to a gene: 6. The CDR3 is 13 amino acids. Germline loops: CDR1 MNHEY, CDR2 SVGAGI. CDR3 amino acids: CASRSLAGFEQFF. DNA for the CDR3: TGTGCCAGCAGAAGCCTAGCGGGATTTGAGCAGTTCTTC.

This clone was recorded once. This chain joins TRBV5-1 and TRBJ2-3, with D unresolved. The V gene lost 1 base and the J gene lost 3 bases, with 9 bases spanning the gap. CDR3 size: 14 residues. CDR1 is SGHRS and CDR2 is YFSETQ in the germline V gene. CDR3 amino acids: CASSLKGGTDTQYF. The CDR3 DNA reads TGCGCCAGCAGCTTGAAGGGTGGTACAGATACGCAGTATTTT. Based on the CDR3 plus reference TRBV5-1 and TRBJ2-3, the full variable domain is KAGVTQTPRYLIKTRGQQVTLSCSPISGHRSVSWYQQTPGQGLQFLFEYFSETQRNKGNFPGRFSGRQFSNSRSEMNVSTLELGDSALYLCASSLKGGTDTQYFGPGTRLTVL.

The chain employs TRBV11-2 and TRBJ2-7, with unresolved D. The ends were cut back, 5 bases at V and 0 bases at J, with 11 bases in the middle. Looked up from germline, CDR1 is SGHAT and CDR2 is FQNNGV. This CDR3 is 14 amino acids long. The DNA for the CDR3 is TGTGCCAGCAGCCTAGTGCGGAGCTCCTACGAGCAGTACTTC. It is translated as CASSLVRSSYEQYF.

This clone showed up just a few times. This chain links TRBV6-1 with TRBJ2-1; a weak D match, TRBD1 (5 bases). Germline V CDR1 and CDR2: MNHNS, SASEGT. The CDR3 spans 13 residues. V was shortened by 3 bases and J by 8 bases, with 11 bases between the two germline ends. DNA of the CDR3: TGTGCCAGCAGTGACAAGGGGTTCGATGAGCAGTTCTTC. The encoded protein is CASSDKGFDEQFF.

CDR3 DNA sequence: TGTGCCAGCAGTTATTCCACAGGGGTGGGCAATGAGCAGTTCTTC. As protein: CASSYSTGVGNEQFF. This rearrangement joins TRBV7-2 to TRBJ2-1; 7 bases agree with TRBD1. Germline CDR1 is SGHTA and CDR2 is FQGNSA. CDR3 length: 15 amino acids. The junction had 11 bases not matched to a gene; V was cut back by 6 bases and J by 6 bases.

The rearrangement joins TRBV27 to TRBJ1-2, with 8 nucleotides matching TRBD1. V shed 5 bases and J 8 bases; nucleotides not matched to a gene: 10. From germline, CDR1 is MNHEY and CDR2 SMNVEV (reference sequence). CDR3 length equals 14 residues. The CDR3 DNA follows: TGTGCCAGCAGTCTATATCAGGGGGCAAAGGGCTACACCTTC. Translating gives CASSLYQGAKGYTF.

The rearrangement uses TRBV5-1 and TRBJ1-1, with D possibly matching TRBD1 (5 bases). CDR3 length equals 13 residues. Trimming took 0 bases from V and 11 from J, leaving 14 bases between them. The V gene's germline CDR1 is SGHRS and CDR2 YFSETQ. The CDR3 DNA reads as TGCGCCAGCAGCTTGGCCCGGGAGGGGCAGGCTTTCTTT. Its protein is CASSLAREGQAFF.

This clone was picked up one time. The chain has TRBV7-2 and TRBJ2-2; the D is unclear. V shed 4 bases and J shed 2 bases, with 17 bases lying between them. CDR3 length: 17 amino acids. From germline, CDR1 is SGHTA and CDR2 FQGNSA. CDR3 region: CASSSSRGPFNTGELFF. The CDR3 nucleotides read TGTGCCAGCAGCTCCTCCCGCGGCCCCTTTAACACCGGGGAGCTGTTTTTT. Based on the CDR3 plus reference TRBV7-2 and TRBJ2-2, the full variable domain is GAGVSQSPSNKVTEKGKDVELRCDPISGHTALYWYRQSLGQGLEFLIYFQGNSAPDKSGLPSDRFSAERTGGSVSTLTIQRTQQEDSAVYLCASSSSRGPFNTGELFFGEGSRLTVL.

Only one count was recorded for this clone. The chain is built from TRBV6-1 and TRBJ2-7; D gene unclear. Germline V gene sequence: CDR1 MNHNS, CDR2 SASEGT. V dropped 1 base and J dropped 3 bases, with 7 bases sitting between them. The CDR3 consists of 13 residues. The CDR3 loop is CASSEGPDYEQYF. In nucleotides, the CDR3 is TGTGCCAGCAGTGAAGGTCCTGACTACGAGCAGTACTTC.

V is TRBV7-2 and J is TRBJ1-6; no firm D call. This CDR3 has 14 residues. Germline CDR1 is SGHTA and CDR2 is FQGNSA. The V end lost 5 bases, the J end lost 9 bases, and 14 bases lay between the germline ends. CDR3 in amino acids: CASSPLLLGSPLHF. For the CDR3, the DNA is TGTGCCAGCAGCCCCTTGTTATTGGGTTCACCCCTCCACTTT.